This TCR beta chain was documented in a study of T-cell memory formation after mild COVID-19. Study at large: Largely, the TCR clusters proved donor specific.

This clonotype was found many times. Its antigen is unknown. TCRdb passed the 5' RACE reads through MiXCR, listing each CDR3 protein once. The sample holds tens of thousands of distinct CDR3 sequences, approximately 10% seen once. The germline CDR1 and CDR2 sequences are SGHRS and YFSETQ. V dropped 0 bases and J dropped 9 bases, with 7 bases sitting between them. This CDR3 spans 12 amino acids. General study findings and limits: That cross-reactive memory joined was suggested by some responding clones appearing in pre-infection memory.

The chain joins TRBV5-1 to TRBJ2-1; D is unclear. The receptor comes from a man younger than 35 who had mild COVID-19 (a few samples of this study predate the infection). Cell type and time point are not known. Sequencing was carried out using PBMCs or a T cell subset sorted from them (not recorded which). The CDR3 DNA follows: TGCGCCAGCAGCTTGGTGGGTTTTGAGCAGTTCTTC. This encodes CASSLVGFEQFF. The entire variable domain, with the rest obtained from reference TRBV5-1 and TRBJ2-1, is as follows: KAGVTQTPRYLIKTRGQQVTLSCSPISGHRSVSWYQQTPGQGLQFLFEYFSETQRNKGNFPGRFSGRQFSNSRSEMNVSTLELGDSALYLCASSLVGFEQFFGPGTRLTVL.